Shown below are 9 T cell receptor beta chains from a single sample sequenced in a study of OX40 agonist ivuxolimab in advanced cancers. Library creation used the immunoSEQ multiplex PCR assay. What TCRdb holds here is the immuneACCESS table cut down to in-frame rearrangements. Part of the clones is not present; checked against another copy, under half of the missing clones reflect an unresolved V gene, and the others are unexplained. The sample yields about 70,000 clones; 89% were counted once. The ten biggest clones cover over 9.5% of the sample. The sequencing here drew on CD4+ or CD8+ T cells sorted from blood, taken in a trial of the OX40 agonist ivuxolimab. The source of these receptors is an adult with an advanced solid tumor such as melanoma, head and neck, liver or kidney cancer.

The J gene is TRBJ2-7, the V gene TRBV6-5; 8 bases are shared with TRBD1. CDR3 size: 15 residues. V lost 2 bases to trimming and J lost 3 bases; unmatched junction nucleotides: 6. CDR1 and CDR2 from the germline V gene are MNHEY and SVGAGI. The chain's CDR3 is CASSYGGQGGYEQYF. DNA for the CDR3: TGTGCCAGCAGTTACGGAGGACAGGGAGGCTACGAGCAGTACTTC.

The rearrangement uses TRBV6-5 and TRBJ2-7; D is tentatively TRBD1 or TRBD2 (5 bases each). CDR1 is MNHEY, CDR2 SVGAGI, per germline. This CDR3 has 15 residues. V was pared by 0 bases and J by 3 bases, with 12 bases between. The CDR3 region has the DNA TGTGCCAGCAGTTACTCTGGGACGCAGGACTACGAGCAGTACTTC. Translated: CASSYSGTQDYEQYF.

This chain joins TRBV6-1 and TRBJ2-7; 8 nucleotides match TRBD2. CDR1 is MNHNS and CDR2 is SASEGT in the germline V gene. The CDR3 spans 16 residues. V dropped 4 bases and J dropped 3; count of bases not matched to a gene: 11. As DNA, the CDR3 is TGTGCCAGCAGTGCCCCGGGAGGGGGGCGGAACTACGAGCAGTACTTC. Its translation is CASSAPGGGRNYEQYF.

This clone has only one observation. The CDR3 sequence is CASSINRAYEQYF. The CDR3 DNA sequence: TGTGCCAGCAGTATAAACAGGGCCTACGAGCAGTACTTC. This chain links TRBV6-5 with TRBJ2-7; TRBD1 is a possible D gene (6 bases). Germline V lookup: CDR1 MNHEY, CDR2 SVGAGI. V was cut by 5 bases and J by 2 bases, with 10 bases left in between. The CDR3 is made up of 13 amino acids.

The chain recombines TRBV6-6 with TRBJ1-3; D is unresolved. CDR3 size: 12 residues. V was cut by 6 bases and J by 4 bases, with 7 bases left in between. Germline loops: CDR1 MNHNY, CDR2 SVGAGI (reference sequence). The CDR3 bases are TGTGCCAGCAGCACCCAGGGAAACACCATATATTTT. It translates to CASSTQGNTIYF.

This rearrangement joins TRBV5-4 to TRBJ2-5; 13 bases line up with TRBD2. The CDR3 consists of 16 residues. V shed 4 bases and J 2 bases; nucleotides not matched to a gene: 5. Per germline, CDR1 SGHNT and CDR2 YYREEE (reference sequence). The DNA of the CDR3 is TGTGCCAGCAGCCTCGGGACTAGCGGGAATCAAGAGACCCAGTACTTC. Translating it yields CASSLGTSGNQETQYF.

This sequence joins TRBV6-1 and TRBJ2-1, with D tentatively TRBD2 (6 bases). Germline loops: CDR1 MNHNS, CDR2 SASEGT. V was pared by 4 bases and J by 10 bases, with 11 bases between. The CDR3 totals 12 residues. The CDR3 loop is CASSASGLEQFF. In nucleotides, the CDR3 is TGTGCCAGCAGTGCGTCCGGACTAGAGCAGTTCTTC.

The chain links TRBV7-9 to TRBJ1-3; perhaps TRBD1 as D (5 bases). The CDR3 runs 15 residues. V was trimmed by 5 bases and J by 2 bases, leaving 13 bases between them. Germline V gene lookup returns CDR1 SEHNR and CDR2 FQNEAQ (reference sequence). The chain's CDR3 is CASSPRGGTGNTIYF. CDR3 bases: TGTGCCAGCAGCCCTCGCGGGGGGACTGGAAACACCATATATTTT. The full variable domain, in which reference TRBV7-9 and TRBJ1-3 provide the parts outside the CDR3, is DTGVSQNPRHKITKRGQNVTFRCDPISEHNRLYWYRQTLGQGPEFLTYFQNEAQLEKSRLLSDRFSAERPKGSFSTLEIQRTEQGDSAMYLCASSPRGGTGNTIYFGEGSWLTVV.

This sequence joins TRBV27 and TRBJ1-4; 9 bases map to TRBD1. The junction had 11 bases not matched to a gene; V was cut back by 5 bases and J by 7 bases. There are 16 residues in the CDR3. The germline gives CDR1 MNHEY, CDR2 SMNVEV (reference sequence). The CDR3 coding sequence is TGTGCCAGCAGTCCCCGCCGGGACAGGGCGGGTGAAAAACTGTTTTTT. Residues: CASSPRRDRAGEKLFF.